One and the same sample provided the 13 T cell receptor beta chains below, sequenced in a study of OX40 agonist ivuxolimab in advanced cancers. The table came from immunoSEQ multiplex PCR; TCRdb's copy has only in-frame clones and leaves some out. Altogether fewer than 90,000 clones are present, about 93% being singletons, with the ten largest covering roughly 6.4%. The material sequenced was CD4+ or CD8+ T cells sorted from blood, taken in a trial of the OX40 agonist ivuxolimab. Source of these receptors: an adult with an advanced solid tumor such as melanoma, head and neck, liver or kidney cancer.

The chain recombines TRBV5-5 with TRBJ2-1; 7 bases map to TRBD2. The germline CDR1 and CDR2 sequences are SGHKS and YYEKEE (reference sequence). V trimming: 1 base; J trimming: 0 bases; junction bases outside the gene matches: 7. CDR3 length: 17 residues. The DNA for the CDR3 is TGTGCCAGCAGCTTGAACCGCGGGGACTACTCCTACAATGAGCAGTTCTTC. Translated: CASSLNRGDYSYNEQFF.

This clone was detected only once. The rearrangement links TRBV6-6 to TRBJ1-5; D unresolved. Trimming took 6 bases from V and 7 from J, leaving 7 bases between them. Germline loops: CDR1 MNHNY, CDR2 SVGAGI (reference sequence). The CDR3 spans 11 residues. The CDR3 DNA sequence: TGTGCCAGCAGCGAAGGGCAGCCCCAGCATTTT. It specifies CASSEGQPQHF.

V usage is TRBV5-5 and J usage is TRBJ1-2, with TRBD1 identical over 7 bases. V lost 1 base to trimming and J lost 8 bases; unmatched junction nucleotides: 5. CDR1 and CDR2 (germline): SGHKS, YYEKEE (reference sequence). CDR3 length: 13 residues. The CDR3 spells CASSLITGEGYTF. CDR3 bases: TGTGCCAGCAGCTTGATTACAGGGGAGGGCTACACCTTC.

This chain links TRBV29-1 with TRBJ2-7, with D hard to call. Trimming took off 8 bases at V and 4 bases at J, with 12 bases between the two ends. Germline V gene lookup returns CDR1 SQVTM and CDR2 ANQGSEA. The CDR3 is 11 residues long. The CDR3 region has the DNA TGCAGCCTCAAGTTAGGGTACGAGCAGTACTTC. Translated: CSLKLGYEQYF.

The V gene is TRBV4-2, the J gene TRBJ2-7; D unresolved. CDR3 length: 13 residues. From germline, CDR1 is LGHNA and CDR2 YNFKEQ. Deletions cut 3 bases from V and 3 bases from J, with 9 bases between. CDR3 sequence reads: CASSQSRSYEQYF. DNA for the CDR3: TGTGCCAGCAGCCAGAGCAGAAGCTACGAGCAGTACTTC.

The rearrangement links TRBV9 to TRBJ1-3; TRBD1 is a possible D gene (6 bases). Germline CDR1 reads SGDLS; CDR2 reads YYNGEE. V dropped 4 bases and J dropped 0 bases, with 11 bases sitting between them. The CDR3 extends over 15 amino acids. CDR3 nucleotide sequence: TGTGCCAGCAGCCTAGGGGGAGGCTCTGGAAACACCATATATTTT. Translating it yields CASSLGGGSGNTIYF.

The chain uses TRBV15 and TRBJ1-5; 7 bases map to TRBD1. The CDR3 runs to 16 residues. Germline lookup yields CDR1 LNHNV and CDR2 YYDKDF (reference sequence). The J segment lost 6 bases and the V segment lost 0 bases, leaving 8 bases of the junction unmatched. The CDR3 DNA sequence: TGTGCCACCAGCAGAGATGACAGGGTAAAGGGTCAGCCCCAGCATTTT. This codes for CATSRDDRVKGQPQHF.

The chain joins TRBV9 to TRBJ2-1, with 8 bases fitting TRBD2. CDR1 and CDR2 from the germline V gene are SGDLS and YYNGEE. V was pared by 4 bases and J by 1 base, with 13 bases of the junction left unmatched. CDR3 length equals 18 residues. DNA of the CDR3: TGTGCCAGCAGCCATCCCCGTGGACTAGCCGCTTCCTACAATGAGCAGTTCTTC. Its protein is CASSHPRGLAASYNEQFF.

The V call is TRBV6-1, the J call TRBJ2-5, with 10 bases matching TRBD2. Germline values: CDR1 MNHNS, CDR2 SASEGT. V lost 2 bases to trimming and J lost 2 bases; unmatched junction nucleotides: 8. The CDR3 is made up of 17 amino acids. The CDR3 sequence: CASSEMGGLATQETQYF. In DNA form, the CDR3 reads TGTGCCAGCAGTGAAATGGGGGGACTAGCGACTCAAGAGACCCAGTACTTC.

This clone was observed a single time. The rearrangement joins TRBV4-3 to TRBJ1-1, with unresolved D. The CDR3 sequence is 15 residues long. CDR1 LGHNA and CDR2 YSLEER come from the germline V gene. V was pared by 0 bases and J by 0 bases, with 8 bases between. The CDR3 sequence is CASSQDKQLNTEAFF. CDR3 DNA: TGCGCCAGCAGCCAAGATAAACAGCTGAACACTGAAGCTTTCTTT.

The chain recombines TRBV6-1 with TRBJ2-1; tentatively, D is TRBD1 or TRBD2 (6 bases each). Germline loops: CDR1 MNHNS, CDR2 SASEGT. The CDR3 is 15 amino acids. V lost 6 bases and J lost 2, with 14 bases in between. For the CDR3, the DNA is TGTGCCAGCAGCGCCATGGGGGGCCCCTACAATGAGCAGTTCTTC. This sequence encodes CASSAMGGPYNEQFF.

V usage is TRBV30 and J usage is TRBJ2-2, with 10 bases lining up with TRBD1. The ends lost 0 bases at V and 3 bases at J; junction bases unmatched: 4. CDR1 and CDR2 (germline): GTSNPN, SVGIG (reference sequence). The CDR3 extends over 16 amino acids. The CDR3 loop reads CAWSVRDRGDTGELFF. The CDR3 DNA reads TGTGCCTGGAGTGTAAGGGACAGGGGCGACACCGGGGAGCTGTTTTTT.

V is TRBV18 and J is TRBJ1-5; D gene ambiguous. V dropped 5 bases and J dropped 0 bases, with 14 bases sitting between them. Germline CDR1 and CDR2: KGHSH and LQKENI. There are 16 residues in the CDR3. The CDR3 is CASSFNEQDSNQPQHF. The CDR3 DNA is TGTGCCAGCTCATTTAACGAGCAGGATAGCAATCAGCCCCAGCATTTT.